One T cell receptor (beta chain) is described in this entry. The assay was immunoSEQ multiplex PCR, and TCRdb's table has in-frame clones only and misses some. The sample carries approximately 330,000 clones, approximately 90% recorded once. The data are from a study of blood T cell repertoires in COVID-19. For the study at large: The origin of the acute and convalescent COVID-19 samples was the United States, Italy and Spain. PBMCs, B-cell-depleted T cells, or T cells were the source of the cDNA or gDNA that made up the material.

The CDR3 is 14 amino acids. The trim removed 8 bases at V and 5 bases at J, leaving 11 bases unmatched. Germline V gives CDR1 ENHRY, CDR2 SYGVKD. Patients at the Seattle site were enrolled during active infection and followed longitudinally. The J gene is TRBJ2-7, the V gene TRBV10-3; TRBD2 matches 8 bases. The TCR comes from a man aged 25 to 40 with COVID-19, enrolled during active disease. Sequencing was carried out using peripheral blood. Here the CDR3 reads CAIRGIAGLDEQYF. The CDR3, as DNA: TGTGCCATCCGAGGAATAGCGGGGCTGGACGAGCAGTACTTC.